The 16 T cell receptor beta chains presented below share a single source sample, sequenced in a study of T cell responses to AZD1222 COVID-19 vaccine. TCRdb's table, derived via immunoSEQ multiplex PCR, lists solely in-frame clones and lacks some. The profile shows about 110,000 clones, approximately 90% of them singletons. The sequencing here drew on peripheral blood, taken 28 days after the second AZD1222 dose. These receptors all come from an adult who received the AZD1222 COVID-19 vaccine.

The chain links TRBV28 to TRBJ2-7; 7 bases line up with TRBD1. Germline trimming cut 6 bases from V and 2 bases from J; bases unmatched to any gene: 4. The CDR3 has 13 amino acids. Germline lookup yields CDR1 MDHEN and CDR2 SYDVKM. CDR3 in amino acids: CASRLGTAYEQYF. The CDR3 DNA reads as TGTGCCAGCAGACTTGGGACAGCCTACGAGCAGTACTTC.

In its sample, this clone was seen once. The chain uses TRBV27 and TRBJ2-2; weak D call: TRBD1 (6 bases). From germline, CDR1 is MNHEY and CDR2 SMNVEV (reference sequence). This CDR3 contains 17 residues. Trimming left V 3 bases short and J 2 bases short, with 16 bases between. The CDR3 region has the DNA TGTGCCAGCAGTTTTATTTCAGGGGCGCGTAACACCGGGGAGCTGTTTTTT. Translation gives CASSFISGARNTGELFF.

This clone has only one observation. V and J are TRBV6-5 and TRBJ1-2, with D unresolved. CDR3 length equals 13 residues. V lost 8 bases, J lost 1 base, and 11 bases lay in between. Per germline, CDR1 MNHEY and CDR2 SVGAGI. The chain's CDR3 is CASVVADNYGYTF. The CDR3 DNA follows: TGTGCCAGCGTGGTGGCGGATAACTATGGCTACACCTTC.

The rearrangement uses TRBV28 and TRBJ1-4; no clear D gene. The CDR3 extends over 16 amino acids. The germline V and J ends were trimmed by 8 bases and 0 bases, with 16 bases remaining between them. Germline lookup yields CDR1 MDHEN and CDR2 SYDVKM. The CDR3 DNA reads as TGTGCCAGCTCCACGTCAGCTTATACAACTAATGAAAAACTGTTTTTT. Its translation: CASSTSAYTTNEKLFF.

V and J are TRBV6-6 and TRBJ2-2, with D perhaps assigned TRBD1 or TRBD2 (6 bases each). V was trimmed by 7 bases and J by 7 bases, leaving 22 bases between them. Germline-derived CDR1 and CDR2 are MNHNY and SVGAGI (reference sequence). The CDR3 consists of 16 residues. The CDR3 DNA reads as TGTGCCAGCAACCCGGGGGCAGGCGGGCTTAGCGGGGAGCTGTTTTTT. This codes for CASNPGAGGLSGELFF.

This rearrangement joins TRBV11-2 to TRBJ1-1; 9 bases fit TRBD1. CDR3 size: 15 residues. The V and J ends lost 5 bases and 1 base, in that order; junction bases with no gene match: 5. In germline, CDR1 is SGHAT, CDR2 FQNNGV. Here the CDR3 DNA reads TGTGCCAGCAGCGGAAGGACAGGGGCGAACACTGAAGCTTTCTTT. It is translated as CASSGRTGANTEAFF.

This chain uses TRBV27 with TRBJ1-2; D is uncertain. Deletions cut 2 bases from V and 6 bases from J, with 19 bases between. The length of the CDR3 is 16 residues. CDR1 and CDR2 (germline): MNHEY, SMNVEV (reference sequence). The CDR3 region has the DNA TGTGCCAGCAGTTTACGGTACAGCTCGGGTCTCGATGGCTACACCTTC. Amino acids: CASSLRYSSGLDGYTF.

The chain employs TRBV24-1 and TRBJ2-1; TRBD2 might be the D (5 bases). V lost 5 bases to trimming and J lost 5 bases, with 15 bases between them. Germline assignment: CDR1 KGHDR and CDR2 SFDVKD. The CDR3 length is 15 residues. CDR3 nucleotides: TGTGCCACCAGTGCTTCTAGAGGGTTCGACAATGAGCAGTTCTTC. Protein product: CATSASRGFDNEQFF.

This sequence joins TRBV19 and TRBJ1-6; D gene uncertain. Germline V gene sequence: CDR1 LNHDA, CDR2 SQIVND (reference sequence). CDR3 size: 16 residues. With 7 bases removed from V and 7 bases from J, the gap between germline ends came to 20 bases. The chain's CDR3 is CASTFREGRPNSPLHF. In nucleotides, the CDR3 is TGTGCCAGTACCTTTCGTGAGGGCAGACCGAATTCACCCCTCCACTTT.

The chain recombines TRBV27 with TRBJ1-6; 8 positions match TRBD1. The V gene end was trimmed by 3 bases and the J gene end by 12 bases; junction bases not matched to a gene: 10. Looked up from germline, CDR1 is MNHEY and CDR2 is SMNVEV (reference sequence). This CDR3 has 15 amino acids. CDR3 sequence reads: CASSFSSDRDIPLHF. CDR3 coding DNA: TGTGCCAGCAGTTTCTCCTCGGACAGGGATATACCCCTCCACTTT.

For this clone: Other nucleotide sequences from this sample produce the same CDR3. J is TRBJ2-5 and V is TRBV12-5; D possibly corresponds to TRBD2 (5 bases). V was clipped by 5 bases and J by 5 bases, with 12 bases between them. The CDR3 extends over 13 amino acids. In germline, CDR1 is LGHNT, CDR2 FRNRAP. CDR3 in DNA: TGTGCTAGTGGTCGGGAACCGGGGGAGACCCAGTACTTC. Translated: CASGREPGETQYF. The full variable domain, rest sourced from reference TRBV12-5 and TRBJ2-5, is DARVTQTPRHKVTEMGQEVTMRCQPILGHNTVFWYRQTMMQGLELLAYFRNRAPLDDSGMPKDRFSAEMPDATLATLKIQPSEPRDSAVYFCASGREPGETQYFGPGTRLLVL.

The DNA for the CDR3 is TGTGCCAGCAGTCCCACCCTGGACGAAAAACTGTTTTTT. The encoded protein is CASSPTLDEKLFF. This chain uses TRBV6-5 with TRBJ1-4; unclear D gene. The CDR3 consists of 13 residues. Germline V lookup: CDR1 MNHEY, CDR2 SVGAGI. Trimming left V 5 bases short and J 8 bases short, with 12 bases between.

The chain employs TRBV28 and TRBJ1-3, with TRBD1 identical over 7 bases. In germline, CDR1 is MDHEN, CDR2 SYDVKM. The CDR3 runs 15 residues. After removal of 6 bases from V and 4 bases from J, the junction contained 9 bases not matched to a gene. CDR3 DNA: TGTGCCAGCAGCAACCCCGGGACAGAGGGAAACACCATATATTTT. It translates to CASSNPGTEGNTIYF.

The V gene is TRBV4-2, the J gene TRBJ2-3; 9 bases fit TRBD2. From germline, CDR1 is LGHNA and CDR2 YNFKEQ. After removal of 1 base from V and 0 bases from J, the junction contained 2 bases not matched to a gene. The length of the CDR3 is 16 residues. CDR3 protein: CASSQASGDSTDTQYF. The CDR3, as DNA: TGTGCCAGCAGCCAAGCTAGCGGGGATAGCACAGATACGCAGTATTTT.

The rearrangement links TRBV9 to TRBJ2-7; D is tentatively TRBD1 or TRBD2 (5 bases each). The germline V gene encodes CDR1 SGDLS and CDR2 YYNGEE. V was shortened by 5 bases and J by 6 bases, with 27 bases between the two germline ends. The CDR3 length is 17 residues. The CDR3 protein is CASSVLLEWIGAGEQYF. CDR3 DNA sequence: TGTGCCAGCAGTGTCCTTTTGGAATGGATCGGGGCCGGCGAGCAGTACTTC.

In this sample, this clone turned up once. This rearrangement joins TRBV5-4 to TRBJ1-1, with 9 bases fitting TRBD1. Unmatched junction bases numbered 5, after V lost 3 bases and J lost 5 bases. This CDR3 has 14 residues. Per the germline V gene, CDR1 is SGHNT and CDR2 is YYREEE (reference sequence). This CDR3 reads CASSWGQGFTEAFF. DNA for the CDR3: TGTGCCAGCAGCTGGGGACAGGGATTTACTGAAGCTTTCTTT.